The T cell receptor (beta chain) described here comes from a study of blood T cell repertoires in COVID-19. Study-wide context: Donors in the United States, Italy and Spain gave samples during acute or convalescent COVID-19. T cells, B-cell-depleted T cells, or PBMCs provided the cDNA or gDNA that served as material.

As processed by the authors: It was from reference gene primer amplification that nucleated cell counts were estimated. TCRdb's table, derived via immunoSEQ multiplex PCR, lists solely in-frame clones and lacks some. V and J calls and clone size are as listed in that table; D and trimming were resolved from the DNA. The table lists 6,000 to 6,500 clones, around 91% of them singletons, with roughly half in the top ten. What was sequenced was peripheral blood. This receptor was obtained from a human donor in a cohort sampled during active COVID-19.

The CDR3 DNA reads TGTGCCAGCAGTGAATTCGAGGCCGGGGAGCTGTTTTTT. This encodes CASSEFEAGELFF. V gene TRBV2 combines with J gene TRBJ2-2, with D unclear. The ends were cut back, 2 bases at V and 6 bases at J, with 7 bases in the middle. CDR3 size: 13 residues. The germline V gene encodes CDR1 SNHLY and CDR2 FYNNEI.